These 29 T cell receptor beta chains were all obtained from the same sample, sequenced in a study of T-cell memory formation after mild COVID-19. One entry per CDR3 protein results from TCRdb running MiXCR on the 5' RACE reads. The sample contains some 300,000 distinct CDR3 sequences, less than 25% of which appear only once. Material: PBMCs or a T cell subset sorted from them (not recorded which). The receptors derive from a man aged 18 to 29 who had mild COVID-19 (a few samples of this study predate the infection). Cell type and time point are not known.

This clonotype appeared a few times. The V and J genes are TRBV9 and TRBJ1-1; no firm D call. Trimming pared 0 bases from V and 3 bases from J, leaving 9 bases between. Germline CDR1 SGDLS, CDR2 YYNGEE. The CDR3 spans 14 residues. This CDR3 is CASSVEAVDTEAFF. CDR3 sequence (DNA): TGTGCCAGCAGCGTAGAAGCGGTCGACACTGAAGCTTTCTTT.

This chain links TRBV5-1 with TRBJ1-1; D may be TRBD1 (6 bases). This CDR3 contains 14 residues. Germline lookup yields CDR1 SGHRS and CDR2 YFSETQ. Trimming cost V 3 bases and J 0 bases, with 9 bases left between them. This chain's CDR3 is CASSYTGLNTEAFF. The CDR3 nucleotides are TGCGCCAGCAGCTACACAGGGCTGAACACTGAAGCTTTCTTT.

This chain joins TRBV5-5 and TRBJ1-2, with no clear D. The CDR3 runs 14 residues. V lost 4 bases to trimming and J lost 5 bases, with 15 bases between them. In germline, CDR1 is SGHKS, CDR2 YYEKEE (reference sequence). The CDR3 DNA follows: TGTGCCAGCAGCCTGACTGGGATCATTTATGGCTACACCTTC. Translating gives CASSLTGIIYGYTF.

The chain employs TRBV4-2 and TRBJ2-6, with D unclear. CDR3 length: 17 residues. Trimming removed 1 base at V and 4 bases at J, with 14 bases between. Germline V gene lookup returns CDR1 LGHNA and CDR2 YNFKEQ. CDR3 nucleotide sequence: TGTGCCAGCAGCCAAGGAATAGGAAGGTCCGGGGCCAACGTCCTGACTTTC. As protein: CASSQGIGRSGANVLTF.

V is TRBV20-1 and J is TRBJ2-7, with 9 bases aligning to TRBD1. Germline trimming cut 3 bases from V and 2 bases from J; bases unmatched to any gene: 5. The CDR3 is 14 residues long. CDR1 and CDR2 from the germline V gene are DFQATT and SNEGSKA (reference sequence). The CDR3 here is CSARGDRATYEQYV. In DNA, the CDR3 is TGCAGTGCTAGGGGGGACAGGGCAACCTACGAGCAGTACGTC.

As DNA, the CDR3 is TGCGCCAGCAGTGAGTTTAGACTAGCGCGCGATACGCAGTATTTT. It encodes CASSEFRLARDTQYF. This chain links TRBV10-1 with TRBJ2-3, with 8 positions matching TRBD2. V trimming: 1 base; J trimming: 6 bases; junction bases outside the gene matches: 6. Germline V gene lookup returns CDR1 WNHNN and CDR2 SYGVQD (reference sequence). The CDR3 length is 15 residues.

This chain links TRBV5-1 with TRBJ2-6, with no clear D. Germline CDR1 SGHRS, CDR2 YFSETQ. The length of the CDR3 is 17 residues. Trimming removed 0 bases at V and 0 bases at J, with 10 bases between. The CDR3 nucleotides read TGCGCCAGCAGCTTGGTTGGACCTGACTCTGGGGCCAACGTCCTGACTTTC. This gives the protein CASSLVGPDSGANVLTF. Looking up the rest from reference TRBV5-1 and TRBJ2-6 gives the full variable domain: KAGVTQTPRYLIKTRGQQVTLSCSPISGHRSVSWYQQTPGQGLQFLFEYFSETQRNKGNFPGRFSGRQFSNSRSEMNVSTLELGDSALYLCASSLVGPDSGANVLTFGAGSRLTVL.

The chain recombines TRBV5-1 with TRBJ2-5; D possibly uses TRBD1 or TRBD2 (6 bases each). CDR1 is SGHRS and CDR2 is YFSETQ in the germline V gene. The V end lost 5 bases, the J end lost 1 base, and 12 bases lay between the germline ends. The CDR3 sequence is 14 residues long. CDR3: CASRAPGAQETQYF. DNA for the CDR3: TGCGCCAGCAGGGCCCCGGGGGCCCAAGAGACCCAGTACTTC.

This clonotype turned up a few times. The gene calls are TRBV7-2 and TRBJ2-3; TRBD1 agrees at 8 bases. The CDR3 totals 17 residues. The V segment lost 2 bases and the J segment 1 base; nucleotides outside the gene matches: 8. Germline CDR1 is SGHTA and CDR2 is FQGNSA. The CDR3 nucleotides are TGTGCCAGCAGCTTAAACCCCCCGGACAGGGGCACAGATACGCAGTATTTT. It codes for CASSLNPPDRGTDTQYF.

The chain couples TRBV24-1 to TRBJ2-2; D may correspond to TRBD1 or TRBD2 (6 bases each). CDR3 length equals 14 residues. The V and J ends lost 10 bases and 5 bases respectively, with 16 bases between them. Germline lookup yields CDR1 KGHDR and CDR2 SFDVKD. The CDR3 bases are TGTGCCACAACTGGGGGGCAGGGAACCGGGGAGCTGTTTTTT. This codes for CATTGGQGTGELFF.

The chain recombines TRBV7-2 with TRBJ1-1; the D is unclear. The germline CDR1 and CDR2 sequences are SGHTA and FQGNSA. Trimming cost V 2 bases and J 4 bases, with 11 bases left between them. This CDR3 has 14 amino acids. The CDR3 loop reads CASSLHPTFTEAFF. The CDR3 DNA reads TGTGCCAGCAGCTTACATCCAACGTTCACTGAAGCTTTCTTT.

The rearrangement joins TRBV20-1 to TRBJ1-5, with 8 nucleotides matching TRBD1. The CDR3 is 13 amino acids. Germline-derived CDR1 and CDR2 are DFQATT and SNEGSKA (reference sequence). V shed 5 bases and J 5 bases; nucleotides not matched to a gene: 5. In DNA form, the CDR3 reads TGCAGTGCTCTCAGGGGGCGCGATCAGCCCCAGCATTTT. The encoded protein is CSALRGRDQPQHF.

The chain is built from TRBV6-2 or TRBV6-3 and TRBJ2-3; TRBD1 is a possible D gene (6 bases). V gave up 7 bases and J gave up 4 bases, with 15 bases separating them. This CDR3 spans 14 amino acids. CDR1 MNHEY and CDR2 SVGEGT come from the germline V gene. CDR3: CASKRQGRPDTQYF. DNA of the CDR3: TGTGCCAGCAAGAGGCAGGGGCGACCAGATACGCAGTATTTT.

This clonotype was seen a handful of times. This chain links TRBV20-1 with TRBJ2-5; 8 bases map to TRBD2. Germline trimming cut 0 bases from V and 7 bases from J; bases unmatched to any gene: 10. This CDR3 has 15 amino acids. Germline V gives CDR1 DFQATT, CDR2 SNEGSKA (reference sequence). CDR3: CSARDGAGGAVTQYF. As DNA, the CDR3 is TGCAGTGCTAGAGATGGAGCCGGGGGGGCGGTGACCCAGTACTTC.

This clonotype was observed a few times. The chain recombines TRBV7-6 with TRBJ1-2, with D tentatively TRBD1 (5 bases). With 1 base removed from V and 3 bases from J, the gap between germline ends came to 12 bases. This CDR3 has 15 residues. CDR1 and CDR2 (germline): SGHVS, FNYEAQ. The CDR3 coding sequence is TGTGCCAGCAGCTTAGGGGGAGGCAGGGACTATGGCTACACCTTC. Protein sequence: CASSLGGGRDYGYTF. The full variable domain, its missing parts supplied by reference TRBV7-6 and TRBJ1-2, is GAGVSQSPRYKVTKRGQDVALRCDPISGHVSLYWYRQALGQGPEFLTYFNYEAQQDKSGLPNDRFSAERPEGSISTLTIQRTEQRDSAMYRCASSLGGGRDYGYTFGSGTRLTVV.

This chain uses TRBV4-3 with TRBJ1-5; no clear D gene. The V gene's germline CDR1 is LGHNA and CDR2 YSLEER. This CDR3 comprises 14 residues. Trimming took off 2 bases at V and 0 bases at J, with 5 bases between the two ends. The CDR3 is CASSQFYSNQPQHF. In DNA, the CDR3 is TGCGCCAGCAGCCAATTTTATAGCAATCAGCCCCAGCATTTT.

The V call is TRBV7-6, the J call TRBJ2-7, with D uncertain. V gave up 4 bases and J gave up 3 bases, with 10 bases separating them. Germline V gives CDR1 SGHVS, CDR2 FNYEAQ. The CDR3 loop spans 13 amino acids. The CDR3 coding sequence is TGTGCCAGCAGCTCCACCGCCGACTACGAGCAGTACTTC. Translated: CASSSTADYEQYF.

The gene calls are TRBV27 and TRBJ2-4, with 7 bases lining up with TRBD1. This CDR3 has 17 residues. The junction had 14 bases not matched to a gene; V was cut back by 9 bases and J by 0 bases. Germline CDR1 and CDR2: MNHEY and SMNVEV (reference sequence). The CDR3 spells CASHPGQRGLAKNIQYF. In DNA form, the CDR3 reads TGTGCCAGTCACCCGGGACAGAGGGGGCTAGCCAAAAACATTCAGTACTTC.

This clonotype has a handful of counts. The rearrangement joins TRBV24-1 to TRBJ2-1; a possible D gene is TRBD1 (5 bases). Germline-derived CDR1 and CDR2 are KGHDR and SFDVKD. V lost 1 base and J 9 bases, leaving 9 bases between the germline ends. This CDR3 spans 13 amino acids. The CDR3 DNA sequence: TGTGCCACCAGTGATTTTTGGGGCTCTGAGCAGTTCTTC. As protein: CATSDFWGSEQFF.

The gene calls are TRBV5-1 and TRBJ2-6; 9 nucleotides match TRBD1. V gave up 2 bases and J gave up 0 bases; unmatched junction bases: 0. In germline, CDR1 is SGHRS, CDR2 YFSETQ. The CDR3 sequence is 16 residues long. The CDR3 region has the DNA TGCGCCAGCAGCTTACAGGGGGCCTCTGGGGCCAACGTCCTGACTTTC. Amino acids: CASSLQGASGANVLTF.

Only a few counts were recorded for this clonotype. The rearrangement joins TRBV20-1 to TRBJ2-5, with 7 nucleotides matching TRBD1. The CDR3 loop spans 15 amino acids. Germline CDR1 is DFQATT and CDR2 is SNEGSKA (reference sequence). With 0 bases clipped from V and 4 bases from J, the junction kept 8 bases outside the gene matches. CDR3 sequence reads: CSAREAGTVRETQYF. CDR3 bases: TGCAGTGCTAGAGAGGCAGGGACAGTACGAGAGACCCAGTACTTC.

The chain links TRBV7-3 to TRBJ1-1, with 7 nucleotides matching TRBD1. Losses at the gene ends were 5 bases for V and 4 bases for J; bases not matched to a gene: 7. Germline V lookup: CDR1 SGHTA, CDR2 FQGTGA. The CDR3 sequence is 14 residues long. The CDR3 DNA is TGTGCCAGCAGCCCCCAGGGGGTCAGCACTGAAGCTTTCTTT. Translation gives CASSPQGVSTEAFF.

The J gene is TRBJ1-2, the V gene TRBV28, with 9 bases identical to TRBD1. This CDR3 comprises 15 residues. The ends lost 4 bases at V and 4 bases at J; junction bases unmatched: 7. The germline gives CDR1 MDHEN, CDR2 SYDVKM. DNA of the CDR3: TGTGCCAGCAGTTGGACAGGGGAAATCATCTATGGCTACACCTTC. Translation: CASSWTGEIIYGYTF.

In this sample, this clonotype turned up a few times. V gene TRBV5-1 combines with J gene TRBJ2-2; D gene ambiguous. V was shortened by 6 bases and J by 7 bases, with 10 bases between the two germline ends. CDR3 length: 12 amino acids. In germline, CDR1 is SGHRS, CDR2 YFSETQ. The chain's CDR3 is CASTRTGGELFF. DNA of the CDR3: TGCGCCAGCACCAGGACGGGCGGGGAGCTGTTTTTT.

This rearrangement joins TRBV7-9 to TRBJ2-2; TRBD2 matches 7 bases. The CDR3 has 17 residues. CDR1 is SEHNR, CDR2 FQNEAQ, per germline (reference sequence). Unmatched junction bases numbered 12, after V lost 6 bases and J lost 2 bases. In nucleotides, the CDR3 is TGTGCCAGCAGTGCCCGTACCGTGGGACTAAACACCGGGGAGCTGTTTTTT. Translating it yields CASSARTVGLNTGELFF.

This clonotype was recorded only once. For the CDR3, the DNA is TGTGCCAGCAGCGCGAGCCCTAACTATAATTCACCCCTCCACTTT. Its protein product is CASSASPNYNSPLHF. The J gene is TRBJ1-6, the V gene TRBV9; D gene unclear. CDR1 is SGDLS and CDR2 is YYNGEE in the germline V gene. V was shortened by 3 bases and J by 3 bases, with 10 bases between the two germline ends. The CDR3 consists of 15 residues.

This clonotype occurred a few times. The rearrangement joins TRBV5-1 to TRBJ1-1; a possible D gene is TRBD1 (6 bases). Trimming shortened V by 0 bases and J by 0 bases, and 15 bases separated the two germline ends. The CDR3 totals 17 residues. Germline CDR1 reads SGHRS; CDR2 reads YFSETQ. The CDR3 spells CASSLGTGGRMNTEAFF. CDR3 DNA sequence: TGCGCCAGCAGCTTGGGGACGGGGGGGCGAATGAACACTGAAGCTTTCTTT.

The rearrangement joins TRBV7-2 to TRBJ2-1; D is uncertain. This CDR3 comprises 12 residues. The V end was cut by 4 bases, the J end by 2 bases, with 3 bases between. Germline V CDR1 and CDR2: SGHTA, FQGNSA. The CDR3 here is CASSSPYNEQFF. CDR3 coding DNA: TGTGCCAGCAGCTCCCCCTACAATGAGCAGTTCTTC.

The genes are TRBV7-2 and TRBJ2-3, with TRBD1 as a possible D gene (6 bases). V shed 8 bases and J shed 5 bases, with 14 bases lying between them. The CDR3 runs to 13 residues. Germline V gives CDR1 SGHTA, CDR2 FQGNSA. CDR3 nucleotides: TGTGCCAGCTGTCAGGGGCCTATAGATACGCAGTATTTT. As protein: CASCQGPIDTQYF.